These T cell receptor beta chains were read from a single sample in a study of B cell selection in AIRE deficiency. TCRdb keeps only in-frame clones here, not all; method: immunoSEQ multiplex PCR. The sample holds roughly 24,000 clones, roughly 96% seen once. The sequenced material came from CD4+CD127+ conventional T cells sorted from PBMCs. These TCRs come from a human donor in good health. The CDR3 runs from the conserved cysteine through the conserved F or W. A D gene is named only where the DNA matches it firmly. Size values are once, few and many counts, or a class for expanded clones, and some rows have none.

TRBV11-2	once	TRBJ1-2	-	CASSHLNYGYTF	TGTGCCAGCTCCCATCTGAACTATGGCTACACCTTC
TRBV10-3	once	TRBJ1-1	-	CAISESSLITEAFF	TGTGCCATCAGTGAGTCTAGCCTGATCACTGAAGCTTTCTTT
TRBV9	-	TRBJ1-1	-	CASSVESNTEAFF	TGTGCCAGCAGCGTAGAAAGCAACACTGAAGCTTTCTTT
TRBV6-5	-	TRBJ2-3	-	CASSYRRGDTQYF	TGTGCCAGCAGTTACAGACGGGGGGATACGCAGTATTTT
TRBV12-5	-	TRBJ2-5	-	CASGLVRKSVGETQYF	TGTGCTAGTGGTTTGGTTCGGAAATCCGTAGGGGAGACCCAGTACTTC
TRBV10-1	-	TRBJ2-4	-	CASSEAGAKNIQYF	TGCGCCAGCAGTGAAGCGGGAGCCAAAAACATTCAGTACTTC
TRBV14	-	TRBJ2-1	-	CASSQVRGTGEQFF	TGTGCCAGCAGCCAAGTTAGGGGAACAGGCGAGCAGTTCTTC
TRBV15	-	TRBJ2-5	TRBD1	CATSRDIRQGARTQYF	TGTGCCACCAGCAGAGATATCAGGCAGGGGGCGAGAACCCAGTACTTC
TRBV27	-	TRBJ1-2	-	CASSLRDTKIKNYGYTF	TGTGCCAGCAGTTTAAGGGACACTAAGATTAAAAACTATGGCTACACCTTC
TRBV5-1	-	TRBJ1-2	TRBD1	CASSPGTGDKYGYTF	TGCGCCAGCAGCCCCGGGACAGGGGATAAATATGGCTACACCTTC
TRBV18	-	TRBJ1-3	-	CASSGQPGNTIYF	TGTGCCAGCTCAGGGCAACCTGGAAACACCATATATTTT
TRBV2	-	TRBJ1-2	TRBD1	CASSEGGRPGTVYGYTF	TGTGCCAGCAGTGAGGGGGGTCGACCCGGGACAGTCTATGGCTACACCTTC
TRBV5-4	once	TRBJ2-5	TRBD2	CASSHLSGGLPETQYF	TGTGCCAGCAGCCACCTTAGCGGGGGCCTCCCCGAGACCCAGTACTTC
TRBV6-5	-	TRBJ1-5	-	CASGLDIFSNQPQHF	TGTGCCAGCGGCTTGGACATCTTTAGCAATCAGCCCCAGCATTTT
TRBV21-1	-	TRBJ2-7	-	CASSKGRQGDEQYF	TGTGCCAGCAGCAAAGGACGACAGGGAGACGAGCAGTACTTC
TRBV5-1	-	TRBJ2-1	TRBD2	CASSSRTSGGLNNEQFF	TGCGCCAGCAGCTCCCGGACTAGCGGGGGGTTAAATAATGAGCAGTTCTTC
TRBV5-1	few	TRBJ1-6	-	CASSLEGGGSPLHF	TGCGCCAGCAGCTTGGAAGGGGGGGGCTCACCCCTCCACTTT
TRBV10-1	-	TRBJ2-7	TRBD1	CASSDPRTGHEQYF	TGCGCCAGCAGTGACCCAAGGACAGGGCACGAGCAGTACTTC
TRBV5-1	-	TRBJ1-4	-	CASSLPNNEKLFF	TGCGCCAGCAGCTTGCCTAATAATGAAAAACTGTTTTTT
TRBV10-3	-	TRBJ1-3	TRBD1	CAISPTGASGNTIYF	TGTGCCATCAGTCCGACAGGGGCGTCCGGAAACACCATATATTTT
TRBV2	once	TRBJ2-7	TRBD1	CASSVDRERAGF	TGTGCCAGCAGTGTGGACAGGGAGCGAGCCGGCTTC
TRBV29-1	-	TRBJ1-1	-	CSVVGGQAFF	TGCAGCGTCGTAGGGGGACAAGCTTTCTTT
TRBV5-6	-	TRBJ1-6	-	CASSLWTKSSPLHF	TGTGCCAGCAGCTTGTGGACCAAGTCTTCACCCCTCCACTTT
TRBV5-7	-	TRBJ2-7	TRBD1	CASSQDDRAYEQYF	TGTGCCAGCAGCCAGGACGACAGGGCATACGAGCAGTACTTC
TRBV5-1	-	TRBJ2-3	-	CASSPSGKHTQYF	TGCGCCAGCAGCCCCTCAGGGAAACATACGCAGTATTTT
TRBV5-1	-	TRBJ1-1	-	CASSPQTMNTEAFF	TGCGCCAGCAGCCCACAGACTATGAACACTGAAGCTTTCTTT
TRBV4-1	once	TRBJ2-4	TRBD2	CASSQDFLAGDLAKNIQYF	TGCGCCAGCAGCCAAGATTTTCTAGCGGGGGATCTAGCCAAAAACATTCAGTACTTC
TRBV7-9	-	TRBJ1-4	-	CASSSPGQGFEKLFF	TGTGCCAGCAGCAGCCCGGGACAAGGCTTTGAAAAACTGTTTTTT
TRBV30	once	TRBJ2-1	-	CAWRDSHNEQFF	TGTGCCTGGAGGGACAGCCACAATGAGCAGTTCTTC
TRBV30	-	TRBJ1-2	-	CAWSWGRRLGYTF	TGTGCCTGGAGCTGGGGACGGCGCTTGGGCTACACCTTC
TRBV5-5	-	TRBJ1-4	-	CASSLVAAVLNEKLFF	TGTGCCAGCAGCTTGGTAGCGGCAGTACTTAATGAAAAACTGTTTTTT
TRBV5-1	-	TRBJ2-3	TRBD2	CASRPLAGSTDTQYF	TGCGCCAGCAGACCTCTAGCGGGGAGCACAGATACGCAGTATTTT
TRBV7-3	-	TRBJ1-3	-	CASSSGLRVSGNTIYF	TGTGCCAGCAGCTCAGGGTTGAGGGTGTCTGGAAACACCATATATTTT
TRBV5-1	-	TRBJ2-3	TRBD1	CASSATTGSTDTQYF	TGCGCCAGCAGCGCGACGACAGGGAGCACAGATACGCAGTATTTT
TRBV7-8	-	TRBJ2-1	-	CASSSASGANEQFF	TGTGCCAGCAGCTCGGCGTCAGGGGCGAATGAGCAGTTCTTC
TRBV18	-	TRBJ1-2	-	CASSPGANYGYTF	TGTGCCAGCTCACCAGGGGCGAACTATGGCTACACCTTC
TRBV14	-	TRBJ2-5	-	CASSQDLQETQYF	TGTGCCAGCAGCCAAGATCTGCAAGAGACCCAGTACTTC
TRBV5-1	-	TRBJ1-2	-	CASSLEGRGYGYTF	TGCGCCAGCAGCTTGGAGGGGAGAGGCTATGGCTACACCTTC
TRBV6-9	-	TRBJ2-5	-	CASSYRLVKETQYF	TGTGCCAGCAGTTATCGACTAGTCAAAGAGACCCAGTACTTC
TRBV9	-	TRBJ1-1	TRBD1	CASSSRDRGEVGTEAFF	TGTGCCAGCAGCTCCCGGGACAGGGGGGAGGTGGGCACTGAAGCTTTCTTT
TRBV28	-	TRBJ2-1	-	CASSSRTGARVSYNEQFF	TGTGCCAGCAGTTCCCGGACGGGCGCACGGGTCTCCTACAATGAGCAGTTCTTC